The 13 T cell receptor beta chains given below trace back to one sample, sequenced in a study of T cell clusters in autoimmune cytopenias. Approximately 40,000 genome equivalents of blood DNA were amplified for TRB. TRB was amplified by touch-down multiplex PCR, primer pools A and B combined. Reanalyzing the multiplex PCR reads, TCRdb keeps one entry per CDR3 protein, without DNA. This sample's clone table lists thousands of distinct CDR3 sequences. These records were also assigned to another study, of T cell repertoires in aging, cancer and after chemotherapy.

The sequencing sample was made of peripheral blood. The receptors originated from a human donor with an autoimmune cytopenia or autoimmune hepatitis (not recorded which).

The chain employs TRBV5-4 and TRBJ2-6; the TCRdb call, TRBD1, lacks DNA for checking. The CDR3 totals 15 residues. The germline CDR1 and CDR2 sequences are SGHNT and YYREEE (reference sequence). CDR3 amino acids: CASSLRGPGANVLTF. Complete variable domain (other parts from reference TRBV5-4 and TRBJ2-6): ETGVTQSPTHLIKTRGQQVTLRCSSQSGHNTVSWYQQALGQGPQFIFQYYREEENGRGNFPPRFSGLQFPNYSSELNVNALELDDSALYLCASSLRGPGANVLTFGAGSRLTVL.

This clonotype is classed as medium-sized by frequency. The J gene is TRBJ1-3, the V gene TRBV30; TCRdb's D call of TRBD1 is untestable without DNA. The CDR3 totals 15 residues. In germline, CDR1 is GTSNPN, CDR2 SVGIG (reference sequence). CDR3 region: CAWFRDRGLGNTIYF.

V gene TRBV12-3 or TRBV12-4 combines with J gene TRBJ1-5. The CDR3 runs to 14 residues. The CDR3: CASSSTWLNQPQHF.

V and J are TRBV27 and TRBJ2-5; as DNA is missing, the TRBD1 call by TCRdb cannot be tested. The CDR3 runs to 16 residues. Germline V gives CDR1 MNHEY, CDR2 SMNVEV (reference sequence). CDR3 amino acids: CASSPFRDNLQETQYF.

The CDR3 loop reads CASRTGTSSGNTIYF. V and J are TRBV7-2 and TRBJ1-3; no DNA is available, so the TRBD1 call from TCRdb remains unchecked. The germline CDR1 and CDR2 sequences are SGHTA and FQGNSA. The CDR3 runs to 15 residues.

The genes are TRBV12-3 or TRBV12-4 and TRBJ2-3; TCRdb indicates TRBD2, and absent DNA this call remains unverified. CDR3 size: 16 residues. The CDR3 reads CASSLRSGALADTQYF.

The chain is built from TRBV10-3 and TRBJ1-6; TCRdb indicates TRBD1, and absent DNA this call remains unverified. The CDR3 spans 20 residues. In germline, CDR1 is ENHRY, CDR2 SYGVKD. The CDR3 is CAISEPRDRELSSYNSPLHF.

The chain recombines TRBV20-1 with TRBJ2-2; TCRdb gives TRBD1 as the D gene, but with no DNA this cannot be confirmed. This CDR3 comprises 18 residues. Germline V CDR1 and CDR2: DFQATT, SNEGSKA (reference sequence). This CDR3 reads CSARDLLAGAKSAGELFF.

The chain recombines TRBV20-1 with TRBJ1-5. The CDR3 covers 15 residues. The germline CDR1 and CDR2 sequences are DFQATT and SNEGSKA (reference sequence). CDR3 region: CSARDYSLFHQPQHF.

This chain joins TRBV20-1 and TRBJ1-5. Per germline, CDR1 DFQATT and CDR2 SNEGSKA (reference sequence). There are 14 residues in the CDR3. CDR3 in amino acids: CSAATQGRAGPQHF.

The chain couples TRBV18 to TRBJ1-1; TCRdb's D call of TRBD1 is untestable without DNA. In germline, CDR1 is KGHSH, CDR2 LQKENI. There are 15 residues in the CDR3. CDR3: CASSRTGQGLAEAFF. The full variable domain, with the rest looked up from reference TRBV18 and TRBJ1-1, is NAGVMQNPRHLVRRRGQEARLRCSPMKGHSHVYWYRQLPEEGLKFMVYLQKENIIDESGMPKERFSAEFPKEGPSILRIQQVVRGDSAAYFCASSRTGQGLAEAFFGQGTRLTVV.

The CDR3 here is CATSSDRGGYGYTF. This rearrangement joins TRBV15 to TRBJ1-2; the D call of TRBD1 rests on TCRdb alone, since no DNA is present to check it. The CDR3 is made up of 14 amino acids. Germline V gives CDR1 LNHNV, CDR2 YYDKDF (reference sequence).

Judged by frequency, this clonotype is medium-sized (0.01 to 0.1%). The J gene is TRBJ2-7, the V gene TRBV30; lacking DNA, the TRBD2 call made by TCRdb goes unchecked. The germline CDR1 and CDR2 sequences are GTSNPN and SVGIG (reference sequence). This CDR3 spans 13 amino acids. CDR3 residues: CAWSGRVGHEQYF.